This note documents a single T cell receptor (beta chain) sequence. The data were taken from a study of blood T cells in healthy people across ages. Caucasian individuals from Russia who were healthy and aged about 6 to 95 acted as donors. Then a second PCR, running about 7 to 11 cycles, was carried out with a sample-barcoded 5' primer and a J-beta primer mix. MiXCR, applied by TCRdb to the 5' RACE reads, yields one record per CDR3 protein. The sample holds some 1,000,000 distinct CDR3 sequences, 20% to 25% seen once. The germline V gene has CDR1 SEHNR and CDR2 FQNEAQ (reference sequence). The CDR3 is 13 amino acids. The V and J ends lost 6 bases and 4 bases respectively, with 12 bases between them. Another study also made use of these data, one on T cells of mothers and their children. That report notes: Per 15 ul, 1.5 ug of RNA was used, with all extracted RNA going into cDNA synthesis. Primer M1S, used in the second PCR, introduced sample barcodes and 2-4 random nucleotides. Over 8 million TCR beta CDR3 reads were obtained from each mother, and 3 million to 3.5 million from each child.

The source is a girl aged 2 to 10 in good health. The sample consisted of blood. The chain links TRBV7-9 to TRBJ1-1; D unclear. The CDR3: CASSPHEGTEAFF. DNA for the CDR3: TGTGCCAGCAGTCCGCATGAAGGCACTGAAGCTTTCTTT.